This T cell receptor beta chain emerged from a study of blood T cell repertoires in COVID-19 (TCRdb year 2020). Study-wide context: Samples from collaborators originated in the United States, Italy and Spain and spanned both the acute and convalescent phases of COVID-19. The samples were drawn from two sources: the first 160 participants of the ongoing ImmuneRACE study, and 1,200 or so subjects contributed by 6 global collaborators. A de-identified subject ID, COVID-19 status, age in years and sex were almost always included in the sample metadata. The material from the prospective study consisted of cDNA or gDNA derived from T cells, B-cell-depleted T cells, or PBMCs. The repertoires were made available in a free public database intended to serve as a resource for research on the immune response to SARS-CoV-2. Subjects who had been exposed to COVID-19, were actively infected with it, or had recovered from it provided the deeply sampled blood TCRbeta repertoires that made up the dataset. Where HLA class I and class II types were available, the types were taken from metadata supplied by the sample provider, not from assay-based typing.

A few counts support this clone. Its antigen target is currently unknown. One base away there is no much larger clone; base qualities are not given. Looking up the germline V gene (reference sequence) yields CDR1 LGHDT and CDR2 YNNKEL. There are 16 amino acids in the CDR3, from cysteine to phenylalanine inclusive. The CDR3 DNA has 48 bases and is translated from base 1. V is shortened by 4 bases, J by 0 bases, and the region joining them spans 13 bases. Each collaborating institution followed its own protocols to collect whole blood in K2EDTA tubes. For TCRbeta analysis, collaborator samples were shipped as frozen whole blood, as isolated PBMCs, or as DNA extracted from either sample type. TCRbeta CDR3 regions were amplified from genomic DNA by means of the immunoSEQ Assay, a bias-controlled multiplex PCR. In the paper's pipeline: The number of nucleated cells in each sample was estimated by amplification of reference gene primers within the assay. To quantify the absolute abundance of each unique TCRbeta CDR3 rearrangement, sequence reads were collapsed and filtered. For each sample, productive Simpson clonality was calculated by taking the square root of Simpson's diversity index across productive rearrangements. This is the immuneACCESS table as TCRdb keeps it, with only in-frame sequences that have V and J called. A part of the clones is gone; compared with another copy, unresolved V genes explain less than half, and the rest is unexplained. The V and J calls and the clone size are those of that table, but D and trimming were determined from the DNA. Present in this sample are roughly 110,000 clones, less than 90% of which were seen just once. About 4% of the sample comes from the top ten.

The investigation overall reported the following: How much clinical and demographic metadata was included differed by source and by participant, and the metadata was provided uncurated.

The sequence is built from TRBV3-1 (or the pseudogene TRBV3-2) and TRBJ2-1, with TRBD2 perhaps the D gene, on 5 matching bases. The source of this sequence is a human donor in a cohort sampled during active COVID-19. Sequencing was performed on peripheral blood. The DNA reads as follows: TGTGCCAGCAGCCGGCAGCGGAGTAGCTCCTACAATGAGCAGTTCTTC. Translated, it reads CASSRQRSSSYNEQFF.